The rows below give T cell receptor beta chains drawn from one sample of a study of blood T cell repertoires in COVID-19. Data came from immunoSEQ multiplex PCR; TCRdb stores just in-frame clones and leaves some out. Found here are 35,000 to 55,000 clones, 85% to 90% of them singletons; the top ten hold approximately 5.1%. The sample was peripheral blood. These receptors came from a human donor in a cohort sampled during active COVID-19. Both conserved end residues are part of each CDR3. The order of the fields is clone size, D gene, V gene, J gene, CDR3 protein, CDR3 DNA. The D gene is left open where the match is weak. Clone sizes are given selectively: once, few, many, or a class where the clone is expanded.

size: .; D: .; V: TRBV20-1; J: TRBJ2-1; CDR3: CSARTSNEQFF; DNA: TGCAGTGCTAGAACATCAAATGAGCAGTTCTTC
size: .; D: TRBD2; V: TRBV5-1; J: TRBJ2-1; CDR3: CASSLEASGSNEQFF; DNA: TGCGCCAGCAGCTTGGAGGCTAGCGGGAGTAATGAGCAGTTCTTC
size: medium-sized; D: .; V: TRBV7-3; J: TRBJ2-7; CDR3: CASSPGAGAGYEQYF; DNA: TGTGCCAGCAGCCCAGGGGCGGGCGCGGGCTACGAGCAGTACTTC
size: .; D: TRBD1; V: TRBV28; J: TRBJ2-7; CDR3: CATTGEGEQYF; DNA: TGTGCTACGACAGGGGAAGGCGAGCAGTACTTC
size: .; D: .; V: TRBV6-6; J: TRBJ2-2; CDR3: CASSSGVAGELFF; DNA: TGTGCCAGCAGTTCAGGGGTGGCCGGGGAGCTGTTTTTT
size: .; D: .; V: TRBV6-2/TRBV6-3; J: TRBJ2-2; CDR3: CASSYSTSGTGELFF; DNA: TGTGCCAGCAGCTACTCAACCAGCGGAACCGGGGAGCTGTTTTTT
size: .; D: TRBD1; V: TRBV29-1; J: TRBJ1-1; CDR3: CSARTGVGTEAFF; DNA: TGCAGCGCGCGAACAGGGGTCGGGACTGAAGCTTTCTTT
size: .; D: TRBD2; V: TRBV11-2; J: TRBJ2-2; CDR3: CASSPTLTSGRIGELFF; DNA: TGTGCCAGCAGCCCCACCCTCACTAGCGGTCGCATCGGGGAGCTGTTTTTT
size: .; D: .; V: TRBV2; J: TRBJ1-2; CDR3: CAKSGQSYGYTF; DNA: TGTGCCAAATCGGGACAATCATATGGCTACACCTTC
size: .; D: .; V: TRBV7-8; J: TRBJ1-5; CDR3: CASSLEPMRNQPQHF; DNA: TGTGCCAGCAGCTTAGAGCCCATGAGGAATCAGCCCCAGCATTTT
size: .; D: .; V: TRBV5-1; J: TRBJ2-6; CDR3: CASSLASGGANVLTF; DNA: TGCGCCAGCAGCTTGGCAAGCGGAGGGGCCAACGTCCTGACTTTC
size: .; D: .; V: TRBV11-2; J: TRBJ2-7; CDR3: CASSSLKGLARNYEQYF; DNA: TGTGCCAGCAGCTCACTAAAAGGACTGGCGCGTAATTACGAGCAGTACTTC
size: .; D: .; V: TRBV7-8; J: TRBJ2-1; CDR3: CASSQGVVNEQFF; DNA: TGTGCCAGCAGCCAAGGGGTTGTGAATGAGCAGTTCTTC
size: .; D: .; V: TRBV28; J: TRBJ1-1; CDR3: CASSLAGGLNTEAFF; DNA: TGTGCCAGCAGTTTAGCGGGGGGTTTAAACACTGAAGCTTTCTTT
size: .; D: .; V: TRBV27; J: TRBJ2-7; CDR3: CAIRTRGGAREQYF; DNA: TGTGCCATTCGAACGAGAGGGGGGGCTCGTGAGCAGTACTTC
size: .; D: TRBD2; V: TRBV9; J: TRBJ2-7; CDR3: CASSVGAGGHYEQYF; DNA: TGTGCCAGCAGCGTAGGAGCGGGAGGACACTACGAGCAGTACTTC
size: .; D: TRBD1; V: TRBV28; J: TRBJ2-1; CDR3: CASSSADRGLGDEQFF; DNA: TGTGCCAGCAGTTCTGCAGACAGGGGATTGGGTGATGAGCAGTTCTTC
size: .; D: .; V: TRBV19; J: TRBJ2-6; CDR3: CATEAPISGANVLTF; DNA: TGTGCCACCGAAGCGCCGATCTCTGGGGCCAACGTCCTGACTTTC
size: .; D: .; V: TRBV6-5; J: TRBJ2-7; CDR3: CASSYGGVPSYEQYF; DNA: TGTGCCAGCAGTTATGGAGGGGTCCCTTCCTACGAGCAGTACTTC
size: .; D: .; V: TRBV11-3; J: TRBJ2-2; CDR3: CASSFGQNTGELFF; DNA: TGTGCCAGCAGCTTTGGACAGAACACCGGGGAGCTGTTTTTT
size: .; D: TRBD2; V: TRBV19; J: TRBJ2-4; CDR3: CASSTTGRGRNIQYF; DNA: TGTGCCAGTAGTACCACCGGGAGGGGCCGGAACATTCAGTACTTC
size: .; D: .; V: TRBV19; J: TRBJ2-3; CDR3: CASSITSSYGADTQYF; DNA: TGTGCCAGTAGTATTACTAGCTCCTACGGCGCAGATACGCAGTATTTT
size: .; D: TRBD2; V: TRBV29-1; J: TRBJ2-7; CDR3: CSVVPSGGTYEQYF; DNA: TGCAGCGTTGTCCCTAGCGGAGGGACCTACGAGCAGTACTTC
size: .; D: .; V: TRBV3-1/TRBV3-2; J: TRBJ2-7; CDR3: CASSQTGFEQYF; DNA: TGTGCCAGCAGCCAAACAGGTTTCGAGCAGTACTTC